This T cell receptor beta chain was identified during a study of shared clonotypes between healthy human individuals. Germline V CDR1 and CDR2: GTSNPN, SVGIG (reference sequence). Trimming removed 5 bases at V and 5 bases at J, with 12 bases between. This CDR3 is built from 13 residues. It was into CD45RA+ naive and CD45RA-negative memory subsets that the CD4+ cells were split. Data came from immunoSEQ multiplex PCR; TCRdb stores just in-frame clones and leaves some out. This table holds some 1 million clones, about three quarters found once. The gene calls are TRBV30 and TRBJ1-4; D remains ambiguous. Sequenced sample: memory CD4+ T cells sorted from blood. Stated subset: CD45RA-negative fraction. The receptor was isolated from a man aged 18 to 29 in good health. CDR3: CAWGVRLNEKLFF. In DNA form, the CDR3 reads TGTGCCTGGGGGGTGCGGCTCAATGAAAAACTGTTTTTT.